Below, one TCR beta chain is given with its context. Its antigen is not known. The sample is drawn from a study of siplizumab effects on memory and regulatory T cells. Libraries were prepared by immunoSEQ multiplex PCR; TCRdb keeps only in-frame clonotypes and omits some of them. The sample carries some 100,000 clones, 80% to 95% recorded once. Study-wide results and limits: Alloreactive sequences tracing back to unstimulated CD4+ memory cells were significantly reduced by siplizumab. The authors did not confirm suppressive function in proliferating Tregs from siplizumab cultures.

The germline CDR1 and CDR2 sequences are MNHNY and SVGAGI (reference sequence). V shed 5 bases and J shed 2 bases, with 15 bases lying between them. The length of the CDR3 is 15 residues. The receptor was derived from a human donor in good health. The rearrangement joins TRBV6-6 to TRBJ2-5; unclear D gene. Sequencing used non-Treg CD4+ T cells sorted from blood. The CDR3 nucleotides read TGTGCCAGCAGTCCCGGACCCGTCCCACAAGAGACCCAGTACTTC. It encodes CASSPGPVPQETQYF.